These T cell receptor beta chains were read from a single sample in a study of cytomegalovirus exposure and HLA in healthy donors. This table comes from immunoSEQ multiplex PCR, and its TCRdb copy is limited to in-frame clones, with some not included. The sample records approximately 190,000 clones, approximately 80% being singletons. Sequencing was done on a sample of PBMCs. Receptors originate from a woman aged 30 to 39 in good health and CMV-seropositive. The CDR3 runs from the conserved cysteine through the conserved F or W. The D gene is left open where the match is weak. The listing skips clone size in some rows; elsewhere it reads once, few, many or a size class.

CDR3: CASSQEMLRGLNTEAFF
DNA: TGCGCCAGCAGCCAAGAGATGCTAAGGGGGCTGAACACTGAAGCTTTCTTT
J: TRBJ1-1
size: NA
D: TRBD1
V: TRBV4-1

CDR3: CTSYGQGGNEQYF
DNA: TGTACCAGCTATGGACAGGGCGGAAACGAGCAGTACTTC
J: TRBJ2-7
size: NA
D: TRBD1
V: TRBV28

CDR3: CASTSTLGEQYF
DNA: TGTGCCAGCACCTCGACACTGGGCGAGCAGTACTTC
J: TRBJ2-7
size: NA
D: NA
V: TRBV2

CDR3: CASSYRGDREIYEQYF
DNA: TGTGCCAGCAGCTATAGAGGGGACAGGGAGATATACGAGCAGTACTTC
J: TRBJ2-7
size: NA
D: TRBD1
V: TRBV7-2

CDR3: CATPGAGRLSYEQYF
DNA: TGTGCCACGCCCGGTGCCGGGAGACTGAGCTACGAGCAGTACTTC
J: TRBJ2-7
size: NA
D: NA
V: TRBV10-3

CDR3: CASSPTFRTDTQYF
DNA: TGTGCCAGCAGTCCCACTTTCCGCACAGATACGCAGTATTTT
J: TRBJ2-3
size: NA
D: NA
V: TRBV6-5

CDR3: CTSSLTGMNTEAFF
DNA: TGTACCAGCAGTTTAACAGGAATGAACACTGAAGCTTTCTTT
J: TRBJ1-1
size: NA
D: NA
V: TRBV27

CDR3: CSVEAAPGLEVYEQFF
DNA: TGCAGCGTTGAAGCAGCACCGGGACTAGAGGTCTATGAGCAGTTCTTC
J: TRBJ2-1
size: NA
D: TRBD2
V: TRBV29-1

CDR3: CASLYGTGYNEQFF
DNA: TGTGCCAGCCTATACGGGACTGGATACAATGAGCAGTTCTTC
J: TRBJ2-1
size: NA
D: NA
V: TRBV27

CDR3: CASSIPGLGYNEQFF
DNA: TGTGCCAGCAGCATACCGGGACTAGGTTACAATGAGCAGTTCTTC
J: TRBJ2-1
size: NA
D: TRBD2
V: TRBV7-3

CDR3: CASRRAGVSYNEQFF
DNA: TGTGCCAGCAGAAGGGCGGGAGTTTCCTACAATGAGCAGTTCTTC
J: TRBJ2-1
size: NA
D: TRBD2
V: TRBV6-5

CDR3: CASSPQGATHMNTEAFF
DNA: TGTGCCAGCAGTCCCCAGGGGGCCACGCACATGAACACTGAAGCTTTCTTT
J: TRBJ1-1
size: NA
D: TRBD1
V: TRBV28

CDR3: CASSHKNPSGPQETQYF
DNA: TGCGCCAGCAGCCATAAGAATCCCTCAGGGCCCCAAGAGACCCAGTACTTC
J: TRBJ2-5
size: once
D: NA
V: TRBV4-1

CDR3: CASSQASRARSQPQHF
DNA: TGCGCCAGCAGCCAAGCGAGCAGGGCCCGTAGTCAGCCCCAGCATTTT
J: TRBJ1-5
size: NA
D: NA
V: TRBV4-1

CDR3: CASSISGFGQPQHF
DNA: TGTGCCAGCAGTATCTCAGGGTTTGGACAGCCCCAGCATTTT
J: TRBJ1-5
size: NA
D: NA
V: TRBV28

CDR3: CASRHARGGGYTF
DNA: TGTGCCAGCAGGCATGCGCGGGGAGGAGGCTACACCTTC
J: TRBJ1-2
size: NA
D: NA
V: TRBV7-2

CDR3: CASNRQGSPNYGYTF
DNA: TGTGCCAGCAATCGACAGGGTAGCCCCAACTATGGCTACACCTTC
J: TRBJ1-2
size: NA
D: TRBD1
V: TRBV2

CDR3: CASSTRTSGTYEQYF
DNA: TGTGCCAGCAGTACACGGACTAGCGGGACGTACGAGCAGTACTTC
J: TRBJ2-7
size: NA
D: TRBD2
V: TRBV5-4

CDR3: CASSQHSGSSYEQYF
DNA: TGTGCCAGCAGCCAGCATAGCGGGAGCTCCTACGAGCAGTACTTC
J: TRBJ2-7
size: NA
D: TRBD2
V: TRBV7-9

CDR3: CASRRDTNYGYTF
DNA: TGCGCCAGCAGACGGGACACCAACTATGGCTACACCTTC
J: TRBJ1-2
size: NA
D: NA
V: TRBV5-1

CDR3: CASSSPNGGNILSSYNEQFF
DNA: TGTGCCAGCAGCTCCCCGAATGGCGGAAATATCCTTAGCTCCTACAATGAGCAGTTCTTC
J: TRBJ2-1
size: NA
D: NA
V: TRBV7-3

CDR3: CASRQGGGANVLTF
DNA: TGTGCCAGTAGACAGGGCGGGGGGGCCAACGTCCTGACTTTC
J: TRBJ2-6
size: NA
D: NA
V: TRBV19

CDR3: CASADFRRSPVGRTGFNEKLFF
DNA: TGTGCCAGTGCCGATTTCCGACGTTCTCCGGTTGGTAGGACAGGGTTTAATGAAAAACTGTTTTTT
J: TRBJ1-4
size: few
D: TRBD1
V: TRBV19